This T cell receptor beta chain was sequenced for a study of human thymus T cells. The CDR3 length is 15 residues. V gave up 6 bases and J gave up 4 bases; unmatched junction bases: 7. From germline, CDR1 is SNHLY and CDR2 FYNNEI. Turning to this clone: Its cognate antigen is unknown.

Study conclusions and caveats: Related work showed strongly overlapping thymic repertoires across unrelated individuals.

Corrective heart surgery yielded the resections from which the thymus tissue came. Generated by immunoSEQ multiplex PCR, the TCRdb table keeps only in-frame clones and is missing some. The sample holds about 120,000 clones; about 94% are singletons and the top ten take around 0.025%. The rearrangement links TRBV2 to TRBJ1-3; 9 positions match TRBD1. This clonotype was obtained from a boy under two years old with a congenital heart defect but otherwise immunologically healthy. Sequencing used thymus tissue. In nucleotides, the CDR3 is TGTGCCAGCAGAGCCGGGACAGGGCACGGAAACACCATATATTTT. This sequence encodes CASRAGTGHGNTIYF. The full variable domain, its missing parts supplied by reference TRBV2 and TRBJ1-3, is EPEVTQTPSHQVTQMGQEVILRCVPISNHLYFYWYRQILGQKVEFLVSFYNNEISEKSEIFDDQFSVERPDGSNFTLKIRSTKLEDSAMYFCASRAGTGHGNTIYFGEGSWLTVV.